Listed here is a single TCR beta chain. The primer mix had 60 Vbeta and 13 Jbeta primers. Clones were sequenced by immunoSEQ multiplex PCR, and TCRdb holds only the in-frame ones, with some missing. The table includes fewer than 200,000 clones, more than 70% detected once. The CDR3 loop spans 17 amino acids. Germline V lookup: CDR1 LGHNA, CDR2 YNFKEQ. V dropped 1 base and J dropped 3; count of bases not matched to a gene: 8. While unrecorded immune exposures were likely, the donors were nominally healthy when sampled. This entry is derived from a study of cytomegalovirus exposure and HLA in healthy donors.

This chain connects TRBV4-2 to TRBJ2-3; 9 bases align to TRBD2. The sequenced sample was PBMCs. This receptor was identified in a man aged 25 to 40 in good health and CMV-seronegative. The CDR3 spells CASSQVRAGGPTDTQYF. DNA for the CDR3: TGTGCCAGCAGCCAAGTAAGGGCGGGGGGGCCTACAGATACGCAGTATTTT.